These 12 T cell receptor beta chains originate from one sample sequenced in a study of regulatory T cells in long-lasting Graves disease. Arm-PCR with iRepertoire HTBI primers amplified the CDR3 regions for these TCR beta libraries. TCRdb fed the multiplex PCR reads into MiXCR, producing one record per CDR3 protein. The sample lists about 470,000 distinct CDR3 sequences, around 20% occurring once. Time point meaning: persistent/refractory GD, antithyroid drugs over 5 years with positive TRAb. PBMC RNA was the source of the TCR library. The input for sequencing was peripheral blood mononuclear cells (PBMCs), taken when the disease was refractory, from a patient treated with antithyroid drugs. The source is a female donor with Graves disease.

The chain carries TRBV6-2 or TRBV6-3 and TRBJ2-3; TRBD2 agrees at 7 bases. Trimming at V came to 5 bases and at J to 3 bases, leaving 11 bases not matched to a gene. Germline loops: CDR1 MNHEY, CDR2 SVGEGT. The CDR3 runs to 16 residues. The CDR3: CASSARGRGLTDTQYF. CDR3 DNA: TGTGCCAGCAGTGCCCGCGGAAGGGGACTAACAGATACGCAGTATTTT.

Ten or more counts support this clonotype. This chain links TRBV28 with TRBJ2-7, with 11 positions matching TRBD2. The CDR3 is 16 residues long. The germline V gene encodes CDR1 MDHEN and CDR2 SYDVKM. With 6 bases clipped from V and 4 bases from J, the junction kept 11 bases outside the gene matches. The CDR3 DNA sequence: TGTGCCAGCAGCCATGGAACTAGCGGGAGAGGGTACGAGCAGTACTTC. It codes for CASSHGTSGRGYEQYF.

This clonotype is a singleton in its sample. The chain combines TRBV5-6 with TRBJ1-4; 9 bases align to TRBD1. The junction had 7 bases not matched to a gene; V was cut back by 4 bases and J by 3 bases. The CDR3 is 16 amino acids. CDR1 and CDR2 from the germline V gene are SGHDT and YYEEEE. CDR3 DNA sequence: TGTGCCAGCAGCATCGGACAGGGGTTCCCTAATGAAAAACTGTTTTTT. Translated: CASSIGQGFPNEKLFF.

This clonotype was observed many times. The J gene is TRBJ2-7, the V gene TRBV6-1; D is possibly TRBD1 (6 bases). This CDR3 is built from 13 residues. CDR1 is MNHNS and CDR2 is SASEGT in the germline V gene. Trimming pared 6 bases from V and 3 bases from J, leaving 12 bases between. Written as DNA, the CDR3 is TGTGCCAGCAGGGCAGGGGCGCGCTACGAGCAGTACTTC. Residues: CASRAGARYEQYF.

This clonotype has more than one count but fewer than ten. The chain links TRBV6-1 to TRBJ2-7; D unclear. V was shortened by 7 bases and J by 3 bases, with 16 bases between the two germline ends. CDR3 length: 14 amino acids. CDR1 is MNHNS and CDR2 is SASEGT in the germline V gene. CDR3 protein: CASKTQPTDYEQYF. The DNA for the CDR3 is TGTGCCAGCAAAACACAGCCGACTGACTACGAGCAGTACTTC.

This clonotype has only a few counts. This rearrangement joins TRBV14 to TRBJ2-4; tentative D call: TRBD2 (6 bases). The CDR3 is made up of 11 amino acids. Between the trimmed V and J ends, which lost 4 bases and 14 bases, there was a span of 12 bases. The germline V gene encodes CDR1 SGHDN and CDR2 FVKESK. This CDR3 is CASSPGGAKYF. The CDR3 nucleotides are TGTGCCAGCAGCCCTGGAGGGGCGAAGTACTTC.

This chain joins TRBV5-6 and TRBJ2-7, with a weak D call TRBD1 (6 bases). Germline V gives CDR1 SGHDT, CDR2 YYEEEE. The CDR3 is 15 amino acids. With 1 base removed from V and 4 bases from J, the gap between germline ends came to 15 bases. Here the CDR3 reads CASSLLQWDTYEQYF. The CDR3 DNA sequence: TGTGCCAGCAGCTTGCTCCAATGGGACACTTACGAGCAGTACTTC.

This clonotype was recorded many times. The chain carries TRBV28 and TRBJ2-7; D might be TRBD1 (6 bases). V was clipped by 8 bases and J by 2 bases, with 16 bases between them. Germline assignment: CDR1 MDHEN and CDR2 SYDVKM. The CDR3 loop spans 14 amino acids. CDR3 sequence: CASVAGVGAYEQYF. In nucleotides, the CDR3 is TGTGCCAGCGTTGCAGGGGTCGGTGCCTACGAGCAGTACTTC.

The rearrangement links TRBV13 to TRBJ2-3, with 8 bases that match TRBD2. CDR1 is PRHDT and CDR2 is FYEKMQ in the germline V gene (reference sequence). The CDR3 runs 13 residues. The V segment lost 8 bases and the J segment 2 bases; nucleotides outside the gene matches: 3. The CDR3 DNA follows: TGTGCCAGCGGGACTAGAGACACAGATACGCAGTATTTT. Amino acid sequence: CASGTRDTDTQYF.

Many counts were recorded for this clonotype. The chain is built from TRBV4-2 and TRBJ2-5; perhaps TRBD2 as D (6 bases). The CDR3 covers 14 residues. CDR1 is LGHNA, CDR2 YNFKEQ, per germline. Trimming pared 8 bases from V and 2 bases from J, leaving 15 bases between. The DNA of the CDR3 is TGTGCCAGCGACTCGGGGACTGCACAAGAGACCCAGTACTTC. Translation: CASDSGTAQETQYF.

Note on this clonotype: A single base separates this from a much larger clone, so it may be a read error. V gene TRBV7-6 combines with J gene TRBJ1-1; 9 bases match TRBD1. Germline V gene data show CDR1 as SGHVS and CDR2 as FNYEAQ. The CDR3 is made up of 15 amino acids. The CDR3 DNA follows: TGTGCCAACAGCTTAGGACAGGGGTTGCGCACTGAAGCTTTCTTT. Its translation is CANSLGQGLRTEAFF.

This clonotype came up a few times. The V and J genes are TRBV5-6 and TRBJ1-2; no reliable D call. V was cut by 4 bases and J by 3 bases, with 7 bases left in between. The germline CDR1 and CDR2 sequences are SGHDT and YYEEEE. The CDR3 totals 12 residues. The CDR3 loop is CASSLNYYGYTF. The CDR3 DNA is TGTGCCAGCAGCCTTAACTACTATGGCTACACCTTC.